This T cell receptor (beta chain) is drawn from a study of T cell changes during pregnancy in multiple sclerosis. This CDR3 has 17 residues. The ends were cut back, 1 base at V and 3 bases at J, with 18 bases in the middle. The V gene's germline CDR1 is SGHAT and CDR2 FQNNGV. The assay was immunoSEQ multiplex PCR, and TCRdb's table has in-frame clones only and misses some. The sample has approximately 50,000 clones; 92% are singletons. The J gene is TRBJ1-1, the V gene TRBV11-2; possible D gene TRBD1, 5 bases. The sample was CD4+ T cells from peripheral blood mononuclear cells, taken after pregnancy. This sequence was found in a female donor with multiple sclerosis, enrolled in a pregnancy study. The CDR3 region is CASSLGRGRKGDTEAFF. CDR3 nucleotide sequence: TGTGCCAGCAGCTTAGGGCGGGGCCGAAAGGGAGACACTGAAGCTTTCTTT.